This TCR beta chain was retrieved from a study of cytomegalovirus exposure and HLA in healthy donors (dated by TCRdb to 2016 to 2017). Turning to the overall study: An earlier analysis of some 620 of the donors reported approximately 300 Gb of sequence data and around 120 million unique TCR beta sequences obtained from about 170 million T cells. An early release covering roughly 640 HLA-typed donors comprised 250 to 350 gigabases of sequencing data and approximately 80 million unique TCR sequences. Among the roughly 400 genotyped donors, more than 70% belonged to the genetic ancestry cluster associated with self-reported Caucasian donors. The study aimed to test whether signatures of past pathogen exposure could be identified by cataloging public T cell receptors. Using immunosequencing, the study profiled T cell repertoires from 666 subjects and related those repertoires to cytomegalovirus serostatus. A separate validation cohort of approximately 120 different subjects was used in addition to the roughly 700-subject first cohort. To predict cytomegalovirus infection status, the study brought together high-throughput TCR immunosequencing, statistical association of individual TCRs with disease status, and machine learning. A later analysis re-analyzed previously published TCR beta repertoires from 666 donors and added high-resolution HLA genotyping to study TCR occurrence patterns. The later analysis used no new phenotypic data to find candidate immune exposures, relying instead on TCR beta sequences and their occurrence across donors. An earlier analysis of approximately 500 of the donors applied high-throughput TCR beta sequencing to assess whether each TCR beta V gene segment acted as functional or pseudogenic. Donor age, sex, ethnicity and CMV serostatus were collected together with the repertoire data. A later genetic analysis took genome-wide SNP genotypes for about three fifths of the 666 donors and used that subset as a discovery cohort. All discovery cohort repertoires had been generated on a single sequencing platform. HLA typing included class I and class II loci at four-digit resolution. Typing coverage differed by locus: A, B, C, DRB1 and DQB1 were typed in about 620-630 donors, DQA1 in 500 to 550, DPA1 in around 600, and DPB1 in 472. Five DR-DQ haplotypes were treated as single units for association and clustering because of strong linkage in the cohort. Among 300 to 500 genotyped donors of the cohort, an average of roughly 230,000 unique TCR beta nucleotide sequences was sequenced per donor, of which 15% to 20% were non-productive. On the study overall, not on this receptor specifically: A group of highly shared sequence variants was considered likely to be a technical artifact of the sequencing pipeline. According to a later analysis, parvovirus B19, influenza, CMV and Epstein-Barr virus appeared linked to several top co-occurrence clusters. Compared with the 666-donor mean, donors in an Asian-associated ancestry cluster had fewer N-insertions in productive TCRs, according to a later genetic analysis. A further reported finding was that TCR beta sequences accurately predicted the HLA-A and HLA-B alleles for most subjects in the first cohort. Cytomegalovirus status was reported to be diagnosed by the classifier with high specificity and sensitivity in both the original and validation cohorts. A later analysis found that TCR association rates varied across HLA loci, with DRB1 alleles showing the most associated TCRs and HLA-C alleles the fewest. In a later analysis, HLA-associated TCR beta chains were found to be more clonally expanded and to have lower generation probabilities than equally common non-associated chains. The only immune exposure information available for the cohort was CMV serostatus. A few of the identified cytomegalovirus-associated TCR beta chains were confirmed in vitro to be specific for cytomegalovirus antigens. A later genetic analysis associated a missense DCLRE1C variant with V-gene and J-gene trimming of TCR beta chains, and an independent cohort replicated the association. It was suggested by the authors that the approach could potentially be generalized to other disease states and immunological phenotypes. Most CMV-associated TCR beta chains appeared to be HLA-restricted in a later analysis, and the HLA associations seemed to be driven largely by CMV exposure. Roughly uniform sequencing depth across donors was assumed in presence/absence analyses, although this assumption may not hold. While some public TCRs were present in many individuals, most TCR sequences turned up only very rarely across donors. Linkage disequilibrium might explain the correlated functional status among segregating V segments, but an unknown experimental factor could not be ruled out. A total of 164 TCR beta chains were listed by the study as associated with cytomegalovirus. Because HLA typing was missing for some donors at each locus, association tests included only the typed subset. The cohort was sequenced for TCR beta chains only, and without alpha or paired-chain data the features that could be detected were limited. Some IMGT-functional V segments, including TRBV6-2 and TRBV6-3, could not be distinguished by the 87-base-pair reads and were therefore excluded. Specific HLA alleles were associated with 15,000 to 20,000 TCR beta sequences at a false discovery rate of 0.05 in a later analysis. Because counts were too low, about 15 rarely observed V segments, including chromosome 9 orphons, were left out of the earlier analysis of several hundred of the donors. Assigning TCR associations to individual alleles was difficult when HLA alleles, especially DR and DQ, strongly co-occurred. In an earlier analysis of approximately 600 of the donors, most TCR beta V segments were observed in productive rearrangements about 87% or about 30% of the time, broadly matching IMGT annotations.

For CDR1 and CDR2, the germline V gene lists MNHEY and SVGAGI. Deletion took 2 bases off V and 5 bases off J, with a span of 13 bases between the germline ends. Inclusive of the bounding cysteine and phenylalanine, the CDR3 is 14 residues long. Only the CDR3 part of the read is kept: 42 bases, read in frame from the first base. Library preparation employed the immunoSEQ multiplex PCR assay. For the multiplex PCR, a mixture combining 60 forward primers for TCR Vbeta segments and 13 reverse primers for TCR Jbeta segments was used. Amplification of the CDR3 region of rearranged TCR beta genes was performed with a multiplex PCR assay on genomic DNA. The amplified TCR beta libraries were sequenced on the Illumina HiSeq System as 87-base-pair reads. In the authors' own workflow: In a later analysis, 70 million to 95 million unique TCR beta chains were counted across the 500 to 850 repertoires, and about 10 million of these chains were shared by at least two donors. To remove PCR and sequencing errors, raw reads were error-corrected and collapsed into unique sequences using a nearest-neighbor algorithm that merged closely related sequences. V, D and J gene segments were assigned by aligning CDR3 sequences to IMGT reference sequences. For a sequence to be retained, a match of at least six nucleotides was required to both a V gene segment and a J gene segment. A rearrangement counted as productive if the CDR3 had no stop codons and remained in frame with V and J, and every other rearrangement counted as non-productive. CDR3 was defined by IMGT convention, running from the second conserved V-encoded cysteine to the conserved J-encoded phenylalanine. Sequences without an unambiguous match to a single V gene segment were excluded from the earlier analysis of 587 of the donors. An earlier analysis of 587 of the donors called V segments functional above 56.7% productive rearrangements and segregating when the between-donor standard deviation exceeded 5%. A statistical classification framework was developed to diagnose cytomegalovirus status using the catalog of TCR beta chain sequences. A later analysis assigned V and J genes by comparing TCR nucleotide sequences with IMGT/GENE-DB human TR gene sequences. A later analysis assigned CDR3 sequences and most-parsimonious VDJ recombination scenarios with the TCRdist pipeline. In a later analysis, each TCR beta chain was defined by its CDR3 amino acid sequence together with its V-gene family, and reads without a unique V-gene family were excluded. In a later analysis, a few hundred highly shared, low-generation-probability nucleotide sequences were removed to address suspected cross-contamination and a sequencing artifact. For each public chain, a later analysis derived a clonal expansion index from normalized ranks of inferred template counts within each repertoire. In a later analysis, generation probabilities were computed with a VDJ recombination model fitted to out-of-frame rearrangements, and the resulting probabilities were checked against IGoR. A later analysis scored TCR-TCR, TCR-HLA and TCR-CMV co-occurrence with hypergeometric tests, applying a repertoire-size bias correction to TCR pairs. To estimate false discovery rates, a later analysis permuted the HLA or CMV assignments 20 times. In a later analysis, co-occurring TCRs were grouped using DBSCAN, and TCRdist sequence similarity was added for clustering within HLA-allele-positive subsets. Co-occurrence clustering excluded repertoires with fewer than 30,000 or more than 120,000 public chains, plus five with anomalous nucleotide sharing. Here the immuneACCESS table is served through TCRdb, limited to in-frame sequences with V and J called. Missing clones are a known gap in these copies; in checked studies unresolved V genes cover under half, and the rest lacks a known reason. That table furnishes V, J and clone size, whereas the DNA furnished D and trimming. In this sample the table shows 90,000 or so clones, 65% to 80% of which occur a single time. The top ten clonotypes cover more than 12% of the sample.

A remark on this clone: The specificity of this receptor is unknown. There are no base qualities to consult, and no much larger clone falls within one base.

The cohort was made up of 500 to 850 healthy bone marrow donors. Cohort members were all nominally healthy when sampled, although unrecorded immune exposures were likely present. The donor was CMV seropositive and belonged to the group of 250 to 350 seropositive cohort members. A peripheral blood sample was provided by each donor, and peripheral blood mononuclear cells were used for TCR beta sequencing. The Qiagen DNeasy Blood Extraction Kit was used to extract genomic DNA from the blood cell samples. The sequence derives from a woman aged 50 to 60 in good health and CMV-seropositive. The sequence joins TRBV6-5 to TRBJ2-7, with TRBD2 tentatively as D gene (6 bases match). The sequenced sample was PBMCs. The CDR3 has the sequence CASSYEGLVDEQYF. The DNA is TGTGCCAGCAGTTACGAGGGACTGGTCGACGAGCAGTACTTC.